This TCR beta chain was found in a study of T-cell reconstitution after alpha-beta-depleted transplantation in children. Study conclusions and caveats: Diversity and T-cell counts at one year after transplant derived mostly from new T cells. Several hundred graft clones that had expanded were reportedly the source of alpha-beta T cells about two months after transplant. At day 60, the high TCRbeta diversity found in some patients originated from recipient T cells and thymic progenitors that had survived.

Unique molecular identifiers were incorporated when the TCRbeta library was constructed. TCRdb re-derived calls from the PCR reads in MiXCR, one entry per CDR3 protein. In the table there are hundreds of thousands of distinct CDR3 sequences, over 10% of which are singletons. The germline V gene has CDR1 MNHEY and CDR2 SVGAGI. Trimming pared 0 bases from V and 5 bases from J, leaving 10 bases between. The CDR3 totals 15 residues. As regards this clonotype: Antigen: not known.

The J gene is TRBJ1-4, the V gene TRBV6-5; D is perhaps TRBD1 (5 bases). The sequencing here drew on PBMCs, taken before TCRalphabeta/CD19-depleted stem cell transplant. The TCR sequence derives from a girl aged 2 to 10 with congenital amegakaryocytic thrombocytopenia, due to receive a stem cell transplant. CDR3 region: CASSYSGQGNEKLFF. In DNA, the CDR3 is TGTGCCAGCAGTTACTCCGGGCAGGGAAATGAAAAACTGTTTTTT.